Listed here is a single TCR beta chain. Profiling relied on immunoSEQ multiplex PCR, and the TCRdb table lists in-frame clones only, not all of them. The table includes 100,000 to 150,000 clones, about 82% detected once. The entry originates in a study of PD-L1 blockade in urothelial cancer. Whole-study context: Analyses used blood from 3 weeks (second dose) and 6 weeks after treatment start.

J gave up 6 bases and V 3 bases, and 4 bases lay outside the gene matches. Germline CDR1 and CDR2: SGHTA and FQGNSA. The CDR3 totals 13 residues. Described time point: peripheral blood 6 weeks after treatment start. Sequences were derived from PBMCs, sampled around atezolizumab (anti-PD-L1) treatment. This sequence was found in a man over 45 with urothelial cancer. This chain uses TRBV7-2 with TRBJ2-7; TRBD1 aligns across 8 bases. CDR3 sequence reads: CASSFPGGAEQYF. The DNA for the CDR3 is TGTGCCAGCAGCTTCCCAGGGGGCGCCGAGCAGTACTTC.